One sample yielded the 32 T cell receptor beta chains listed below, sequenced in a study of cytomegalovirus exposure and HLA in healthy donors. PCR was performed using 60 Vbeta and 13 Jbeta primers. Repertoires were generated with immunoSEQ multiplex PCR, while TCRdb's copy carries only in-frame clones and drops some. This table holds 190,000 or so clones, around four fifths found once. Material: PBMCs. All receptors come from a middle-aged man in good health and CMV-seronegative.

V and J are TRBV27 and TRBJ2-2; 7 bases map to TRBD2. The CDR3 runs to 16 residues. V shed 3 bases, J shed 0 bases, and the junction held 4 bases outside the gene matches. Germline V CDR1 and CDR2: MNHEY, SMNVEV (reference sequence). CDR3 coding DNA: TGTGCCAGCAGTTTGGGAGGGGTAACGAACACCGGGGAGCTGTTTTTT. Translating gives CASSLGGVTNTGELFF.

The genes are TRBV18 and TRBJ2-1, with TRBD1 matching 10 bases. This CDR3 has 14 amino acids. The germline gives CDR1 KGHSH, CDR2 LQKENI. The V segment lost 3 bases and the J segment 7 bases; nucleotides outside the gene matches: 3. CDR3: CASSPGQGMNEQFF. The CDR3 nucleotides are TGTGCCAGCTCACCGGGACAGGGGATGAATGAGCAGTTCTTC.

The J gene is TRBJ2-5, the V gene TRBV7-2; 7 bases agree with TRBD2. V lost 5 bases to trimming and J lost 1 base; unmatched junction nucleotides: 7. The germline CDR1 and CDR2 sequences are SGHTA and FQGNSA. The CDR3 spans 15 residues. Here the CDR3 DNA reads TGTGCCAGCAGCCCCCGACTAGCCCTCCAAGAGACCCAGTACTTC. Protein sequence: CASSPRLALQETQYF.

The CDR3: CASSLVRFLWAVGRWGEQFF. The CDR3 region has the DNA TGTGCCAGCAGCTTAGTACGCTTTCTTTGGGCAGTAGGGAGATGGGGTGAGCAGTTCTTC. V gene TRBV11-3 combines with J gene TRBJ2-1; possible D gene TRBD2, 5 bases. Germline V CDR1 and CDR2: SGHNT, YENEEA. The CDR3 consists of 20 residues. Between the trimmed V and J ends, which lost 1 base and 9 bases, there was a span of 31 bases.

V gene TRBV19 combines with J gene TRBJ1-2; 8 bases match TRBD1. There are 15 residues in the CDR3. From germline, CDR1 is LNHDA and CDR2 SQIVND (reference sequence). J gave up 0 bases and V 10 bases, and 10 bases lay outside the gene matches. DNA of the CDR3: TGTGCCACTAACAGGGGGAATACAGCTAACTATGGCTACACCTTC. Its protein is CATNRGNTANYGYTF.

The gene calls are TRBV6-5 and TRBJ1-1; 8 nucleotides agree with TRBD1. The V gene end was trimmed by 8 bases and the J gene end by 10 bases; junction bases not matched to a gene: 12. CDR3 length equals 13 residues. Per germline, CDR1 MNHEY and CDR2 SVGAGI. CDR3 DNA sequence: TGTGCCAGCTCAGTACAGGGGGTTTCTGGAGCTTTCTTT. The encoded protein is CASSVQGVSGAFF.

J is TRBJ2-7 and V is TRBV7-2; tentative D call: TRBD2 (5 bases). CDR1 is SGHTA and CDR2 is FQGNSA in the germline V gene. The V end lost 3 bases, the J end lost 6 bases, and 15 bases lay between the germline ends. This CDR3 contains 14 residues. The CDR3 here is CASSFLAGGGEQYF. The CDR3 DNA follows: TGTGCCAGCAGCTTTTTGGCGGGTGGAGGCGAGCAGTACTTC.

The rearrangement links TRBV28 to TRBJ2-7; 9 bases agree with TRBD1. This CDR3 is built from 15 residues. V lost 5 bases and J lost 5; bases outside the gene matches: 10. CDR1 MDHEN and CDR2 SYDVKM come from the germline V gene. This chain's CDR3 is CASSAAGQGPHEQYF. The DNA for the CDR3 is TGTGCCAGCAGTGCTGCGGGACAGGGTCCCCACGAGCAGTACTTC. The whole variable domain, filled in from reference TRBV28 and TRBJ2-7, reads DVKVTQSSRYLVKRTGEKVFLECVQDMDHENMFWYRQDPGLGLRLIYFSYDVKMKEKGDIPEGYSVSREKKERFSLILESASTNQTSMYLCASSAAGQGPHEQYFGPGTRLTVT.

The V and J genes are TRBV30 and TRBJ2-7; D remains unclear. Germline CDR1 reads GTSNPN; CDR2 reads SVGIG (reference sequence). This CDR3 is 17 amino acids long. Trimming cost V 0 bases and J 2 bases, with 20 bases left between them. CDR3 region: CAWSVRVLRSVAYEQYF. In DNA, the CDR3 is TGTGCCTGGAGTGTAAGAGTTCTCCGATCGGTGGCCTACGAGCAGTACTTC.

In regard to this clone: The same CDR3 can be traced to other DNA sequences in this sample. This chain links TRBV20-1 with TRBJ2-7, with TRBD2 matching 8 bases. The V segment lost 6 bases and the J segment 6 bases; nucleotides outside the gene matches: 4. Per the germline V gene, CDR1 is DFQATT and CDR2 is SNEGSKA (reference sequence). This CDR3 contains 11 residues. The CDR3 nucleotides are TGCAGTGCCCGGGGGGGGGCCGAGCAGTACTTC. It encodes CSARGGAEQYF.

The chain employs TRBV6-1 and TRBJ2-3; tentatively, D is TRBD1 (5 bases). There are 15 residues in the CDR3. The germline V and J ends were trimmed by 4 bases and 0 bases, with 11 bases remaining between them. Germline V gene sequence: CDR1 MNHNS, CDR2 SASEGT. The DNA for the CDR3 is TGTGCCAGCAGTGGTAGGACACCTAGCACAGATACGCAGTATTTT. Translating it yields CASSGRTPSTDTQYF.

This clone was counted once. The V and J genes are TRBV6-1 and TRBJ2-4; 7 bases are a match to TRBD1. The trim removed 3 bases at V and 0 bases at J, leaving 5 bases unmatched. There are 16 residues in the CDR3. Per germline, CDR1 MNHNS and CDR2 SASEGT. CDR3: CASSETGTLAKNIQYF. The CDR3 coding sequence is TGTGCCAGCAGTGAGACAGGGACCTTAGCCAAAAACATTCAGTACTTC.

The chain joins TRBV2 to TRBJ2-2, with D perhaps TRBD2 (6 bases). V was shortened by 6 bases and J by 2 bases, with 13 bases between the two germline ends. The CDR3 has 15 residues. Germline V gives CDR1 SNHLY, CDR2 FYNNEI. The CDR3 sequence: CASRQREINTGELFF. CDR3 DNA sequence: TGTGCCAGCAGACAACGGGAGATCAACACCGGGGAGCTGTTTTTT.

This rearrangement joins TRBV4-2 to TRBJ2-7; 16 nucleotides line up with TRBD2. The CDR3 sequence is 18 residues long. Germline V lookup: CDR1 LGHNA, CDR2 YNFKEQ. Trimming at V came to 2 bases and at J to 0 bases, leaving 4 bases not matched to a gene. The CDR3 DNA reads TGTGCCAGCAGCCAAATAGGGACTAGCGGGGGGGTCTCCTACGAGCAGTACTTC. Residues: CASSQIGTSGGVSYEQYF.

The rearrangement links TRBV9 to TRBJ2-5; 11 bases map to TRBD2. The germline V gene encodes CDR1 SGDLS and CDR2 YYNGEE. The CDR3 totals 18 residues. V lost 4 bases to trimming and J lost 0 bases; unmatched junction nucleotides: 11. The CDR3: CASSTASGGISYQETQYF. The CDR3 coding sequence is TGTGCCAGCAGCACGGCTAGCGGGGGGATCTCGTACCAAGAGACCCAGTACTTC.

The chain uses TRBV7-2 and TRBJ1-1; a possible D gene is TRBD1 (6 bases). The V gene's germline CDR1 is SGHTA and CDR2 FQGNSA. Trimming cost V 3 bases and J 2 bases, with 10 bases left between them. The CDR3 contains 14 residues. CDR3: CASSFQGPNTEAFF. In DNA form, the CDR3 reads TGTGCCAGCAGCTTTCAGGGGCCCAACACTGAAGCTTTCTTT.

This chain uses TRBV28 with TRBJ2-3; weak D call: TRBD2 (5 bases). The CDR3 spans 19 residues. CDR1 is MDHEN and CDR2 is SYDVKM in the germline V gene. V was trimmed by 6 bases and J by 1 base, leaving 26 bases between them. For the CDR3, the DNA is TGTGCCAGCAGCCCCCCTAATAGCGTAATGCGGAAACGCACAGATACGCAGTATTTT. Translation: CASSPPNSVMRKRTDTQYF.

The V gene is TRBV10-3, the J gene TRBJ2-7; possibly TRBD2 for D (5 bases). Germline loops: CDR1 ENHRY, CDR2 SYGVKD. V dropped 6 bases and J dropped 0 bases, with 12 bases sitting between them. The CDR3 contains 14 residues. The CDR3 is CAISFGEGSYEQYF. CDR3 sequence (DNA): TGTGCCATCAGCTTCGGGGAAGGCTCCTACGAGCAGTACTTC.

This chain connects TRBV7-6 to TRBJ1-3, with D hard to call. The length of the CDR3 is 12 residues. Germline CDR1 SGHVS, CDR2 FNYEAQ. V lost 5 bases to trimming and J lost 3 bases, with 5 bases between them. The CDR3 spells CASSRGGNTIYF. In DNA form, the CDR3 reads TGTGCCAGCAGCCGAGGTGGAAACACCATATATTTT. Based on the CDR3 plus reference TRBV7-6 and TRBJ1-3, the full variable domain is GAGVSQSPRYKVTKRGQDVALRCDPISGHVSLYWYRQALGQGPEFLTYFNYEAQQDKSGLPNDRFSAERPEGSISTLTIQRTEQRDSAMYRCASSRGGNTIYFGEGSWLTVV.

The V call is TRBV2, the J call TRBJ1-2, with D tentatively TRBD1 (6 bases). V lost 4 bases and J 4 bases, leaving 13 bases between the germline ends. Germline CDR1 reads SNHLY; CDR2 reads FYNNEI. The CDR3 has 14 residues. The CDR3 DNA reads TGTGCCAGCAGTGGGCAGGGGTCGGGCTATGGCTACACCTTC. Protein product: CASSGQGSGYGYTF.

The chain couples TRBV7-6 to TRBJ1-1; 7 bases are a match to TRBD1. This CDR3 has 13 amino acids. V was clipped by 5 bases and J by 5 bases; unmatched bases: 5. Germline values: CDR1 SGHVS, CDR2 FNYEAQ. CDR3 region: CASSRAGGTEAFF. The CDR3 bases are TGTGCCAGCAGCCGGGCAGGGGGGACTGAAGCTTTCTTT.

This chain links TRBV11-2 with TRBJ2-5; D may be TRBD2 (5 bases). The CDR3 contains 12 residues. The germline V gene has CDR1 SGHAT and CDR2 FQNNGV. Trimming removed 4 bases at V and 7 bases at J, with 10 bases between. The CDR3 protein is CASSSPGGTQYF. The CDR3 coding sequence is TGTGCCAGCAGCTCGCCCGGAGGGACCCAGTACTTC.

The V gene is TRBV7-2, the J gene TRBJ2-1, with a weak D call TRBD2 (6 bases). Looked up from germline, CDR1 is SGHTA and CDR2 is FQGNSA. This CDR3 comprises 13 residues. V gave up 7 bases and J gave up 8 bases, with 15 bases separating them. The DNA of the CDR3 is TGTGCCAGCAAGGGGCTAGCGTTGGATGAGCAGTTCTTC. Its translation is CASKGLALDEQFF.

This rearrangement joins TRBV27 to TRBJ1-6, with no clear D. The CDR3 consists of 12 residues. V lost 2 bases, J lost 10 bases, and 6 bases lay in between. Germline lookup yields CDR1 MNHEY and CDR2 SMNVEV (reference sequence). The CDR3 loop reads CASSLRGSPLHF. The CDR3 bases are TGTGCCAGCAGTTTAAGAGGCTCACCCCTCCACTTT.

The rearrangement joins TRBV6-6 to TRBJ2-5, with 7 bases that match TRBD2. This CDR3 is built from 16 residues. CDR1 is MNHNY and CDR2 is SVGAGI in the germline V gene (reference sequence). V lost 6 bases, J lost 0 bases, and 10 bases stayed unmatched. CDR3 loop: CASSLLSGMYQETQYF. The DNA of the CDR3 is TGTGCCAGCAGCCTTCTAAGCGGGATGTACCAAGAGACCCAGTACTTC.

The V and J genes are TRBV6-5 and TRBJ2-3; the match to TRBD1 covers 8 bases. V dropped 6 bases and J dropped 1; count of bases not matched to a gene: 6. Germline V gene lookup returns CDR1 MNHEY and CDR2 SVGAGI. The CDR3 is made up of 15 amino acids. CDR3 in amino acids: CASRPGGQGTDTQYF. Here the CDR3 DNA reads TGTGCCAGCAGACCCGGGGGACAGGGCACAGATACGCAGTATTTT.

J is TRBJ1-5 and V is TRBV19; D is uncertain. CDR1 is LNHDA and CDR2 is SQIVND in the germline V gene (reference sequence). CDR3 length equals 13 residues. V was pared by 3 bases and J by 3 bases, with 6 bases between. CDR3 amino acids: CASSMRVNQPQHF. DNA for the CDR3: TGTGCCAGTAGTATGAGGGTCAATCAGCCCCAGCATTTT.

V is TRBV12-5 and J is TRBJ2-1; 16 nucleotides agree with TRBD2. The CDR3 is 18 amino acids. J lost 8 bases, V lost 1 base, and 8 bases had no gene match. Germline CDR1 LGHNT, CDR2 FRNRAP. CDR3 sequence reads: CASGLGPGLAGGSDEQFF. CDR3 in DNA: TGTGCTAGTGGTTTGGGTCCGGGACTAGCGGGGGGGAGCGATGAGCAGTTCTTC.

Concerning this clone itself: Other nucleotide sequences in the sample specify the same CDR3. The CDR3 reads CASSSGDQPQHF. In DNA, the CDR3 is TGTGCCAGCAGTTCCGGAGATCAGCCCCAGCATTTT. J is TRBJ1-5 and V is TRBV6-5; unclear D gene. The V gene lost 4 bases and the J gene lost 5 bases, with 6 bases spanning the gap. The CDR3 is 12 amino acids. CDR1 MNHEY and CDR2 SVGAGI come from the germline V gene.

The chain has TRBV4-3 and TRBJ2-4, with D maybe TRBD2 (5 bases). Germline lookup yields CDR1 LGHNA and CDR2 YSLEER. V lost 0 bases and J lost 6, with 12 bases in between. The CDR3 is made up of 15 amino acids. The CDR3, as DNA: TGCGCCAGCAGCCAAGATACGACCGGACTAAACATTCAGTACTTC. Its translation: CASSQDTTGLNIQYF.

V gene TRBV15 combines with J gene TRBJ2-5, with 7 nucleotides matching TRBD2. This CDR3 is 13 amino acids long. The J segment lost 5 bases and the V segment lost 3 bases, leaving 3 bases of the junction unmatched. Looked up from germline, CDR1 is LNHNV and CDR2 is YYDKDF (reference sequence). CDR3 nucleotide sequence: TGTGCCACCAGCAGGGGAGGGATGGAGACCCAGTACTTC. Translation gives CATSRGGMETQYF.

CDR3 in amino acids: CASSSRTGGVDTEAFF. CDR3 nucleotides: TGTGCCAGCAGTTCCCGGACAGGGGGGGTGGACACTGAAGCTTTCTTT. The chain links TRBV6-5 to TRBJ1-1, with 10 bases identical to TRBD1. CDR3 size: 16 residues. V trimming: 4 bases; J trimming: 3 bases; junction bases outside the gene matches: 8. Germline CDR1 MNHEY, CDR2 SVGAGI.